This TCR beta chain was obtained from a study of shared clonotypes between healthy human individuals. A remark on this clone: Antigen: not known.

Healthy HIV-negative adults without recent acute infections or vaccinations served as donors. CD45RA-negative memory and CD45RA+ naive subsets were split from the CD4+ cells. Sequencing used immunoSEQ multiplex PCR; TCRdb keeps in-frame clones, though not all of them. The sample holds approximately 980,000 clones, over 75% seen once. Overall study results and limits: It was the non-shared clonotypes that had lower generation probabilities than clonotypes shared by all four donors.

V shed 5 bases and J 6 bases; nucleotides not matched to a gene: 6. CDR1 is GTSNPN, CDR2 SVGIG, per germline (reference sequence). This CDR3 is built from 13 residues. The sequenced material came from memory CD4+ T cells sorted from blood. Documented subset: CD45RA-negative fraction. The TCR sequence derives from a man aged 18 to 35 in good health. The chain recombines TRBV30 with TRBJ1-4, with TRBD1 matching over 7 bases. In nucleotides, the CDR3 is TGTGCCTGGGTGGGACAGAGCCATGAAAAACTGTTTTTT. Residues: CAWVGQSHEKLFF.